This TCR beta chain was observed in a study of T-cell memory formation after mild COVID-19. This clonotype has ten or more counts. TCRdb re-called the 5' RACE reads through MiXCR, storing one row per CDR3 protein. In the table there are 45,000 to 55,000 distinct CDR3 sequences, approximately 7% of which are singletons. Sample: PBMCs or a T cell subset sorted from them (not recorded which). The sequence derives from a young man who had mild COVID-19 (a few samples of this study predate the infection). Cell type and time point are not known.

This CDR3 is CASSLGPGSSYNEQFF. CDR3 nucleotides: TGCGCCAGCAGCCTCGGCCCGGGGAGCTCCTACAATGAGCAGTTCTTC. The chain combines TRBV5-1 with TRBJ2-1; D possibly corresponds to TRBD2 (5 bases). This CDR3 region has 16 residues. Germline loops: CDR1 SGHRS, CDR2 YFSETQ. V was clipped by 4 bases and J by 0 bases, with 14 bases between them.